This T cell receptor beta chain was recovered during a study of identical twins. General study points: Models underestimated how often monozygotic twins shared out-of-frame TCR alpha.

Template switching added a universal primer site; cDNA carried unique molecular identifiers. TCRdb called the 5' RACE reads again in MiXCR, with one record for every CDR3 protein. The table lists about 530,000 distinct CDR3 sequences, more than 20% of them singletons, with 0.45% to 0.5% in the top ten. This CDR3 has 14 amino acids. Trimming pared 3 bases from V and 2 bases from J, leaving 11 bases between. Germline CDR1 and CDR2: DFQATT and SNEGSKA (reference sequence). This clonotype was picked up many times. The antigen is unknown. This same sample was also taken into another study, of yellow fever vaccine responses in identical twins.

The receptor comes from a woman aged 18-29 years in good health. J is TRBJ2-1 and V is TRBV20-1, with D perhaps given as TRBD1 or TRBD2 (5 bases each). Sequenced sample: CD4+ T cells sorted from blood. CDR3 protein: CSASELGAYNEQFF. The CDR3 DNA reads TGCAGTGCTAGTGAACTAGGGGCCTACAATGAGCAGTTCTTC.